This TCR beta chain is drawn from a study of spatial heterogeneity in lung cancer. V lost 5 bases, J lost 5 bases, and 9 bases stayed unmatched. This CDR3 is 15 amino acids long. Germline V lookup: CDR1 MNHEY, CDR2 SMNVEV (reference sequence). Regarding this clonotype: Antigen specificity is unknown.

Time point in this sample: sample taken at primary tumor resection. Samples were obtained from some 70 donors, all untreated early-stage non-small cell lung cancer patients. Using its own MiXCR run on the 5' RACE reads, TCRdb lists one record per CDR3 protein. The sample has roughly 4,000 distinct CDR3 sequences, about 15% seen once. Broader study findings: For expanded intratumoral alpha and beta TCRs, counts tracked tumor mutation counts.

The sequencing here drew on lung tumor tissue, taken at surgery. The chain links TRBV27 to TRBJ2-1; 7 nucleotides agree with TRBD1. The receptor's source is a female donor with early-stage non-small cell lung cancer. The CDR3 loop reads CASSQQGPINNEQFF. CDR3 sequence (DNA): TGTGCCAGCAGTCAACAGGGGCCTATAAACAATGAGCAGTTCTTC.